This T cell receptor beta chain was documented in a study of regulatory T cells in long-lasting Graves disease. Regarding time point: persistent/refractory GD, antithyroid drugs over 5 years with positive TRAb. RNA from PBMCs was the source of the TCR library. In building TCR beta libraries, iRepertoire HTBI primers were used together with Arm-PCR of CDR3 regions. Each CDR3 protein gets one entry after TCRdb re-called the multiplex PCR reads with MiXCR. Of fewer than 400,000 distinct CDR3 sequences listed, around 20% are singletons. The receptor comes from a female donor with Graves disease. The source material was peripheral blood mononuclear cells (PBMCs), sampled when the disease was refractory, from a patient treated with antithyroid drugs.

CDR3 amino acids: CATGTSSYEQYF. The CDR3 region has the DNA TGTGCCACCGGGACTAGCTCCTACGAGCAGTACTTC. The rearrangement uses TRBV6-1 and TRBJ2-7, with 8 nucleotides matching TRBD2. This CDR3 is 12 amino acids long. The germline V gene encodes CDR1 MNHNS and CDR2 SASEGT. V gave up 10 bases and J gave up 0 bases; unmatched junction bases: 2.